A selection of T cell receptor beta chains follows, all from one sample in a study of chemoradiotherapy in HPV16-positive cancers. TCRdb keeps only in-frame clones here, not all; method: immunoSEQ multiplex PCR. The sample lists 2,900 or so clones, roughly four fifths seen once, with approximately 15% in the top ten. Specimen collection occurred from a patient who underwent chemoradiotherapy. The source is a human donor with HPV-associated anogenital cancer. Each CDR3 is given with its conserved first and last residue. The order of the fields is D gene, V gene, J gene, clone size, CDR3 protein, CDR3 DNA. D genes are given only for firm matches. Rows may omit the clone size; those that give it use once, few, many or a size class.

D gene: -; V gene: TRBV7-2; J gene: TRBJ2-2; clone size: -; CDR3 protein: CASSLVGRQNTGELFF; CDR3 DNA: TGTGCCAGCAGCTTAGTTGGTAGGCAGAACACCGGGGAGCTGTTTTTT
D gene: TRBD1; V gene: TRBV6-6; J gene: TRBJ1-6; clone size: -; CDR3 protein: CASLGQGLSPLHF; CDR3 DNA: TGTGCCAGCCTCGGACAGGGTCTCTCACCCCTCCACTTT
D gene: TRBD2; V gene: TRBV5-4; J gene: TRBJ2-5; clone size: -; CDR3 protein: CASSLGGTSRASETQYF; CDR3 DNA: TGTGCCAGCAGCTTGGGGGGGACTAGCCGAGCGAGCGAGACCCAGTACTTC
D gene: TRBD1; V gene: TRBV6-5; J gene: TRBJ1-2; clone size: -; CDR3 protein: CASSWDRRNYGYTF; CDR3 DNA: TGTGCCAGCAGTTGGGACAGGAGAAACTATGGCTACACCTTC
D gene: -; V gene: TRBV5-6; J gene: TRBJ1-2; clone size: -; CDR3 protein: CASSLPRAHNYGYTF; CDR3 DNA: TGTGCCAGCAGCTTGCCCAGGGCCCATAACTATGGCTACACCTTC
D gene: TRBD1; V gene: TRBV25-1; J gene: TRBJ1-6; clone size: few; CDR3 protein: CASSEGQGNSPLHF; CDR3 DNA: TGTGCCAGCAGTGAGGGACAGGGTAATTCACCCCTCCACTTT
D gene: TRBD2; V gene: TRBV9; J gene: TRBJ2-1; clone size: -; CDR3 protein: CASSVEGGGAYEQFF; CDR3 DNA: TGTGCCAGCAGCGTAGAGGGCGGGGGGGCCTATGAGCAGTTCTTC
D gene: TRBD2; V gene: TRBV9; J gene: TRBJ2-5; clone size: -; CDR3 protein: CASSVGGLAGVETQYF; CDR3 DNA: TGTGCCAGCAGCGTAGGGGGACTAGCGGGGGTCGAGACCCAGTACTTC
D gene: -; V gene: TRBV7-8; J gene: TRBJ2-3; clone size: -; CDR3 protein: CASSLTDTQYF; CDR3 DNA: TGTGCCAGCAGCTTAACGGATACGCAGTATTTT
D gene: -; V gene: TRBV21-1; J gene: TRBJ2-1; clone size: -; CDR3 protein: CASSKVAGVKEQFF; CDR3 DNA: TGTGCCAGCAGCAAAGTAGCGGGGGTGAAAGAGCAGTTCTTC
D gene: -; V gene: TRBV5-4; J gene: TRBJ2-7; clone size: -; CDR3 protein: CASSLEPELGGSYEQYF; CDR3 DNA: TGTGCCAGCAGCTTGGAGCCAGAGCTCGGAGGCTCCTACGAGCAGTACTTC
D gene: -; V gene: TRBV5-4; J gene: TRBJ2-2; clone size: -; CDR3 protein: CASSLWGGELFF; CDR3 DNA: TGTGCCAGCAGCTTGTGGGGCGGGGAGCTGTTTTTT
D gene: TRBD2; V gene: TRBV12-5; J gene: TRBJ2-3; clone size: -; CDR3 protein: CASGLGTSGPTDTQYF; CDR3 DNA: TGTGCTAGTGGTCTAGGGACTAGCGGTCCCACAGATACGCAGTATTTT
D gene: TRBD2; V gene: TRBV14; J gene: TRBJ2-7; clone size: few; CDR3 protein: CASSQGRTSGFYEQYF; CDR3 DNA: TGTGCCAGCAGCCAAGGTCGGACTAGCGGGTTCTACGAGCAGTACTTC
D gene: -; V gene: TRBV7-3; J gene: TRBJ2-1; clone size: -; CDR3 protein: CASSLIADWHNEQFF; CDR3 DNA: TGTGCCAGCAGCTTAATTGCGGACTGGCACAATGAGCAGTTCTTC
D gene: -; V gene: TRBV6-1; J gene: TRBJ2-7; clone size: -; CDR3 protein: CASSEGFAGEQYF; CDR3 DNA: TGTGCCAGCAGTGAAGGGTTCGCGGGCGAGCAGTACTTC
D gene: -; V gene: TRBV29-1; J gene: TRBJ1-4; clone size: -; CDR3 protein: CSVGGPGEGVRRNEKLFF; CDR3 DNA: TGCAGCGTAGGAGGTCCGGGTGAGGGAGTCCGTCGAAATGAAAAACTGTTTTTT
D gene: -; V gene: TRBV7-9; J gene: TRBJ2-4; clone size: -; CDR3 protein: CASSLVGGGTAKNIQYF; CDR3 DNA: TGTGCCAGCAGCTTAGTGGGTGGCGGGACAGCCAAAAACATTCAGTACTTC
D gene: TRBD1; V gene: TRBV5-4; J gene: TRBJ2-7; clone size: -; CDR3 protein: CASSLPGQGRYEQYF; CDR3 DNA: TGTGCCAGCAGCTTGCCGGGACAGGGACGATACGAGCAGTACTTC
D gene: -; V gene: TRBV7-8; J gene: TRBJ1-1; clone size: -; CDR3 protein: CASSLSQTRLNTEAFF; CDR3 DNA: TGTGCCAGCAGCTTAAGCCAGACCAGGTTGAACACTGAAGCTTTCTTT
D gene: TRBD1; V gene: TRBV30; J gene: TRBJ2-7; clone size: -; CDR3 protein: CAWKGAFYEQYF; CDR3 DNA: TGTGCCTGGAAGGGGGCGTTCTACGAGCAGTACTTC
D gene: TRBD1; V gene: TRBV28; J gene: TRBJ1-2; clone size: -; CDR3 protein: CASRNSGDRDLNYGYTF; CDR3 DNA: TGTGCCAGCAGGAACTCCGGGGACAGAGATCTTAACTATGGCTACACCTTC
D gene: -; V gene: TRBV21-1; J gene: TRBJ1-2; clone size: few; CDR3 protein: CASRTTGAYGYTF; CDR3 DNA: TGTGCCAGCAGGACTACCGGGGCCTATGGCTACACCTTC
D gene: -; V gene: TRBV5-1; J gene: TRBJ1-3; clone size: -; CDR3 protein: CASSLDGSSGNTIYF; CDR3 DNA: TGCGCCAGCAGCTTGGACGGTTCCTCTGGAAACACCATATATTTT
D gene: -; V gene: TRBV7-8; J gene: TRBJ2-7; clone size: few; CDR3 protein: CASSPRGSYEQYF; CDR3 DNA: TGTGCCAGCAGCCCGAGGGGGTCCTACGAGCAGTACTTC
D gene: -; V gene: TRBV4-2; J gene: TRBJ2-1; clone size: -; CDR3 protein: CASSQEWSSYNEQFF; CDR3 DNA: TGTGCCAGCAGCCAAGAATGGAGCTCCTACAATGAGCAGTTCTTC
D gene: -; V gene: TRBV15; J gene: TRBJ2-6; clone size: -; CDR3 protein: CATSRDISGSGANVLTF; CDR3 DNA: TGTGCCACCAGCAGAGATATATCAGGGTCTGGGGCCAACGTCCTGACTTTC
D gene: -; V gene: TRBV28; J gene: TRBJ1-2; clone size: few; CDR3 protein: CASTPGYGYTF; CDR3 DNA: TGTGCCAGCACCCCGGGATATGGCTACACCTTC
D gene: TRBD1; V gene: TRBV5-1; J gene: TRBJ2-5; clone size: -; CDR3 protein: CASSPTGGFTETQYF; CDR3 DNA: TGCGCCAGCAGCCCGACAGGGGGTTTCACAGAGACCCAGTACTTC
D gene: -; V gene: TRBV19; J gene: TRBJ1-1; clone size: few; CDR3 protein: CASSPVGKNTEAFF; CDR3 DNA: TGTGCCAGTAGTCCGGTGGGAAAGAACACTGAAGCTTTCTTT
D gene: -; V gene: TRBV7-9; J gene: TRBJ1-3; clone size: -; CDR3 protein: CASSLTSSGNTIYF; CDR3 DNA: TGTGCCAGCAGCTTAACCAGTTCTGGAAACACCATATATTTT
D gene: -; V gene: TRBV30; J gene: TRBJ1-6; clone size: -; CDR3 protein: CAWSGGGTLESPLHF; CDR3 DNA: TGTGCCTGGAGTGGTGGTGGGACACTAGAATCACCCCTCCACTTT
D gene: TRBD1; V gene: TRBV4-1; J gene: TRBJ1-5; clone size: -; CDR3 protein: CASSYGQGVWEPQHF; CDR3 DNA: TGCGCCAGCAGCTATGGACAGGGGGTATGGGAGCCCCAGCATTTT
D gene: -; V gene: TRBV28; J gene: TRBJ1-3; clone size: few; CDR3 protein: CASSLGGDGGNTIYF; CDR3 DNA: TGTGCCAGCAGTTTAGGAGGGGACGGAGGAAACACCATATATTTT